Each of the 8 T cell receptor beta chains below was sequenced from the same sample in a study of identical twins. MiXCR was run by TCRdb on the 5' RACE reads, yielding one entry per CDR3 protein. The sample consists of around 680,000 distinct CDR3 sequences, about 9.4% of them appearing once. These sequences were also reported in another study, on yellow fever vaccine responses in identical twins.

Sequenced input: PBMCs. The receptors stem from a young woman in good health.

The gene calls are TRBV12-3 or TRBV12-4 and TRBJ2-6, with unresolved D. V lost 5 bases and J 0 bases, leaving 8 bases between the germline ends. CDR3 length equals 15 residues. CDR3 DNA: TGTGCCAGCAGTCCCGATAGCTCTGGGGCCAACGTCCTGACTTTC. It translates to CASSPDSSGANVLTF.

This clonotype has a handful of counts. V gene TRBV29-1 combines with J gene TRBJ1-2, with D perhaps TRBD1 (5 bases). The V end lost 1 base, the J end lost 5 bases, and 8 bases lay between the germline ends. Germline lookup yields CDR1 SQVTM and CDR2 ANQGSEA. The CDR3 spans 12 residues. The chain's CDR3 is CSVEGGGYGYTF. The CDR3 DNA reads TGCAGCGTTGAAGGTGGGGGGTATGGCTACACCTTC. The full variable domain, with the rest looked up from reference TRBV29-1 and TRBJ1-2, is SAVISQKPSRDICQRGTSLTIQCQVDSQVTMMFWYRQQPGQSLTLIATANQGSEATYESGFVIDKFPISRPNLTFSTLTVSNMSPEDSSIYLCSVEGGGYGYTFGSGTRLTVV.

The V and J genes are TRBV20-1 and TRBJ2-7; D could derive from TRBD1 or TRBD2 (5 bases each). The V end was cut by 6 bases, the J end by 2 bases, with 17 bases between. The germline V gene encodes CDR1 DFQATT and CDR2 SNEGSKA (reference sequence). This CDR3 contains 14 residues. CDR3: CSATQDMGPYEQYF. The CDR3 coding sequence is TGCAGTGCCACGCAAGATATGGGACCCTACGAGCAGTACTTC.

A few counts support this clonotype. The chain has TRBV7-2 and TRBJ2-5; a possible D gene is TRBD2 (5 bases). Germline V gives CDR1 SGHTA, CDR2 FQGNSA. The CDR3 length is 15 residues. Trimming took off 1 base at V and 5 bases at J, with 14 bases between the two ends. This CDR3 reads CASSLVFVGVETQYF. CDR3 DNA sequence: TGTGCCAGCAGCTTAGTTTTTGTCGGGGTTGAGACCCAGTACTTC. Variable domain in full (rest from reference TRBV7-2 and TRBJ2-5): GAGVSQSPSNKVTEKGKDVELRCDPISGHTALYWYRQSLGQGLEFLIYFQGNSAPDKSGLPSDRFSAERTGGSVSTLTIQRTQQEDSAVYLCASSLVFVGVETQYFGPGTRLLVL.

In its sample, this clonotype was seen a few times. The gene calls are TRBV5-1 and TRBJ2-7; maybe TRBD2 (6 bases). The germline V gene has CDR1 SGHRS and CDR2 YFSETQ. V lost 2 bases and J lost 1, with 10 bases in between. CDR3 length equals 14 residues. CDR3 region: CASSFGGLSYEQYF. In DNA form, the CDR3 reads TGCGCCAGCAGCTTCGGGGGTCTATCCTACGAGCAGTACTTC.

The table lists this clonotype with a few counts. V gene TRBV20-1 combines with J gene TRBJ2-7, with TRBD1 matching over 8 bases. The germline V gene has CDR1 DFQATT and CDR2 SNEGSKA (reference sequence). V lost 6 bases to trimming and J lost 0 bases; unmatched junction nucleotides: 10. This CDR3 is 15 amino acids long. The CDR3 region is CSATDRQGSSYEQYF. CDR3 coding DNA: TGCAGTGCCACGGACCGACAGGGGAGCTCCTACGAGCAGTACTTC.

Ten or more counts support this clonotype. The rearrangement joins TRBV5-1 to TRBJ2-7; TRBD1 matches at 10 bases. Germline CDR1 reads SGHRS; CDR2 reads YFSETQ. The CDR3 has 14 amino acids. V trimming: 3 bases; J trimming: 3 bases; junction bases outside the gene matches: 3. CDR3 bases: TGCGCCAGCAGCTGGGACAGGGGACACTACGAGCAGTACTTC. Residues: CASSWDRGHYEQYF. Supplemented by reference TRBV5-1 and TRBJ2-7, the full variable domain reads KAGVTQTPRYLIKTRGQQVTLSCSPISGHRSVSWYQQTPGQGLQFLFEYFSETQRNKGNFPGRFSGRQFSNSRSEMNVSTLELGDSALYLCASSWDRGHYEQYFGPGTRLTVT.

A few counts support this clonotype. This rearrangement joins TRBV27 to TRBJ2-2; 10 bases are shared with TRBD2. Germline-derived CDR1 and CDR2 are MNHEY and SMNVEV (reference sequence). Trimming at V came to 5 bases and at J to 7 bases, leaving 7 bases not matched to a gene. The CDR3 totals 15 residues. The CDR3 nucleotides are TGTGCCAGCAGTATTCAGCGGGGGGGCATCGGGGAGCTGTTTTTT. This gives the protein CASSIQRGGIGELFF.